A selection of T cell receptor beta chains follows, all from one sample in a study of T cells in Graves' hyperthyroidism and ophthalmopathy. From the multiplex PCR reads, TCRdb called clonotypes with MiXCR, one entry per CDR3 protein. The sample records fewer than 750,000 distinct CDR3 sequences, roughly 15% being singletons. Sequencing was performed on blood. The source is a woman aged 40-49 years with Graves' ophthalmopathy. The CDR3 runs from the conserved cysteine through the conserved F or W. Fields, in order: D gene, V gene, CDR3 protein. D genes are given only for firm matches.

d_gene: NA; v_gene: TRBV7-2; CDR3aa: CASSLNREGGYTF
d_gene: TRBD1; v_gene: TRBV28; CDR3aa: CASRLRRGVNTIYF
d_gene: NA; v_gene: TRBV10-3; CDR3aa: CAISHTQAEQYF
d_gene: NA; v_gene: TRBV6-4; CDR3aa: CASSGVRYSYNSPLHF
d_gene: NA; v_gene: TRBV6-1; CDR3aa: CATHRGNTIYF
d_gene: NA; v_gene: TRBV29-1; CDR3aa: CSVEGVGAGNTIYF
d_gene: NA; v_gene: TRBV12-3/TRBV12-4; CDR3aa: CASCPAGTSYEQYF
d_gene: NA; v_gene: TRBV10-3; CDR3aa: CAISESPQVYGYTF
d_gene: NA; v_gene: TRBV7-8; CDR3aa: CASSLAGLLGEQYF
d_gene: TRBD1; v_gene: TRBV30; CDR3aa: CAYDRVVGQPQHF
d_gene: NA; v_gene: TRBV30; CDR3aa: CAWSPTGTANTGELFF
d_gene: TRBD1; v_gene: TRBV4-1; CDR3aa: CASSPNGQAYEQYF
d_gene: NA; v_gene: TRBV12-3/TRBV12-4; CDR3aa: CASRPDENNEQYF
d_gene: NA; v_gene: TRBV7-2; CDR3aa: CASSPIQGQETQYF
d_gene: NA; v_gene: TRBV4-3; CDR3aa: CASSQDYVGIGYTF
d_gene: NA; v_gene: TRBV19; CDR3aa: CASRADNSNQPQHF
d_gene: NA; v_gene: TRBV5-6; CDR3aa: CASSWGRNNYGYTF
d_gene: NA; v_gene: TRBV29-1; CDR3aa: CSASTGYNYGYTF
d_gene: NA; v_gene: TRBV12-3/TRBV12-4; CDR3aa: CASSLGPIQETQYF
d_gene: NA; v_gene: TRBV11-2; CDR3aa: CASSLYPSSSYEQYF
d_gene: NA; v_gene: TRBV5-6; CDR3aa: CASSLMPMNTEAFF
d_gene: TRBD2; v_gene: TRBV12-3/TRBV12-4; CDR3aa: CASSFGSLAGGYTGELFF